The following is a T cell receptor beta chain sequence with its context. This specimen belongs to a study of blood T cell repertoires in COVID-19. The wider study: Sites in the United States, Italy and Spain provided acute and convalescent COVID-19 samples. PBMCs, B-cell-depleted T cells, or T cells provided the cDNA or gDNA that made up the material.

The data were produced by immunoSEQ multiplex PCR, yet TCRdb's version contains in-frame clones alone and is incomplete. This repertoire shows 650,000 to 800,000 clones, just under 90% found once; its top ten account for approximately 0.3%. The CDR3 length is 13 residues. The V end lost 4 bases, the J end lost 5 bases, and 9 bases lay between the germline ends. This chain uses TRBV23-1 with TRBJ1-5, with D hard to call. TRBV23-1 falls under the ORF class, with uncertain function. This TCR was sampled from a woman in her late teens or twenties with acute or convalescent COVID-19. Material: peripheral blood. CDR3 sequence reads: CASSPGEDQPQHF. The DNA of the CDR3 is TGCGCCAGCAGTCCTGGAGAGGATCAGCCCCAGCATTTT.